This record looks at one T cell receptor beta chain sequence and its context. What antigen it recognizes has not been identified. No qualities accompany the bases; no much larger clone lies one base away. The data derive from a study of blood T cell repertoires in COVID-19 (dated by TCRdb to about 2020). For the wider study: Samples from collaborators originated in the United States, Italy and Spain and spanned both the acute and convalescent phases of COVID-19. The prospective study material was composed of cDNA or gDNA derived from T cells, B-cell-depleted T cells, or PBMCs. The dataset comprised deeply sampled blood TCRbeta repertoires from subjects exposed to, actively infected with, or recovered from COVID-19. The repertoires were released in a freely available public database intended as a resource for research on the immune response to SARS-CoV-2. The samples were drawn from two sources: the first 160 participants of the ongoing ImmuneRACE study, and 950 to 1,500 subjects contributed by 6 global collaborators. Nearly every sample came with metadata listing a de-identified subject ID, COVID-19 status, age in years and sex. Where available, HLA class I and class II types were taken from metadata supplied by the sample provider and were not determined by assay-based typing. The study at large found these results: How much clinical and demographic metadata was included differed by source and by participant, and the metadata was provided uncurated.

The immunoSEQ Assay, a bias-controlled multiplex PCR, was used to amplify TCRbeta CDR3 regions from genomic DNA. In the paper's pipeline: Nucleated cell counts per sample were estimated from amplification of reference gene primers within the assay. To quantify the absolute abundance of each unique TCRbeta CDR3 rearrangement, sequence reads were collapsed and filtered. For each sample, productive Simpson clonality was calculated by taking the square root of Simpson's diversity index across productive rearrangements. TCRdb obtained this table from immuneACCESS and retained in-frame rearrangements with V and J assigned. These tables miss some clones; where compared with another copy, unresolved V genes account for less than half of the shortfall, and the remainder is unexplained. That table is the source of V, J and clone size, and D and trimming were worked out from the DNA. The sample yields about 150,000 clones; roughly 82% were counted once. The top ten constitute less than 2.5% of the sample.

Collaborating institutions collected whole blood in K2EDTA tubes following their own protocols. For TCRbeta analysis, collaborators shipped samples as frozen whole blood, isolated PBMCs, or DNA extracted from either of those sample types. CDR1 and CDR2 (KGHSH, LQKENI) derive from the germline V gene. The trim is 6 bases for V and 0 bases for J, with a gap of 23 bases between the germline ends. The CDR3 sequence holds 19 residues, the cysteine and phenylalanine included. Only the CDR3 part of the read is kept: 57 bases, read in frame from the first base. The receptor comes from a man in his 70s with acute or convalescent COVID-19. The material sequenced was peripheral blood. The chain employs TRBV18 and TRBJ2-2, with TRBD1 perhaps the D gene, on 5 matching bases. For the CDR3, the sequence is CASSRLTGTGTTNTGELFF. Here is the DNA: TGTGCCAGCTCGCGACTCACCGGCACAGGCACAACGAACACCGGGGAGCTGTTTTTT. This CDR3, with the reference TRBV18 and TRBJ2-2 proteins standing in past its ends, gives the full variable domain NAGVMQNPRHLVRRRGQEARLRCSPMKGHSHVYWYRQLPEEGLKFMVYLQKENIIDESGMPKERFSAEFPKEGPSILRIQQVVRGDSAAYFCASSRLTGTGTTNTGELFFGEGSRLTVL.